These T cell receptor beta chains were read from a single sample in a study of shared clonotypes between healthy human individuals. Clones were sequenced by immunoSEQ multiplex PCR, and TCRdb holds only the in-frame ones, with some missing. In the table there are 850,000 to 1,200,000 clones, around four fifths of which are singletons. Specimen: memory CD4+ T cells sorted from blood. These receptors all stem from a man younger than 30 in good health. Each CDR3 is given with its conserved first and last residue. The D gene is left open where the match is weak. The size field is filled for only some rows; it gives once, few, many or a size class.

J gene | D gene | V gene | clone size | CDR3 length | CDR3 DNA | CDR3 protein
TRBJ2-1 | TRBD2 | TRBV7-2 | - | 12 | TGTGCCAGCAGCTCTCTAGCGGGAGAGCCGCTCTTC | CASSSLAGEPLF
TRBJ2-3 | - | TRBV5-4 | - | 15 | TGTGCCAGCAGCGTTGTACAGGGAGGGGCAGATACGCAGTATTTT | CASSVVQGGADTQYF
TRBJ2-7 | TRBD1 | TRBV11-2 | - | 15 | TGTGCCAGCAGCTTCAAGACAGGGGGGGGACACGAGCAGTACTTC | CASSFKTGGGHEQYF
TRBJ2-6 | TRBD1 | TRBV7-9 | few | 17 | TGTGCCAGCAGCTTAGCACAGGGGGTCTCTGGGGCCAACGTCCTGACTTTC | CASSLAQGVSGANVLTF
TRBJ1-1 | - | TRBV5-1 | - | 15 | TGCGCCAGCAGCTTGGGAGGAGGAGAAGGCACTGAAGCTTTCTTT | CASSLGGGEGTEAFF
TRBJ2-7 | TRBD2 | TRBV28 | - | 14 | TGTGCCAGCAGTCGTTCAGGGACTAGTAACGAGCAGTACTTC | CASSRSGTSNEQYF
TRBJ1-4 | - | TRBV7-8 | - | 14 | TGTGCCAGCAGCTACGACAGCGTTAATGAAAAACTGTTTTTT | CASSYDSVNEKLFF
TRBJ2-1 | - | TRBV6-1 | - | 13 | TGTGCCAGCAGTGAATTGTTTTACAATGAGCAGTTCTTC | CASSELFYNEQFF
TRBJ2-3 | - | TRBV9 | - | 14 | TGTGCCAGCAGCGTAGTTAGGGGGACAGATACGCAGTATTTT | CASSVVRGTDTQYF
TRBJ1-4 | - | TRBV6-1 | - | 16 | TGTGCCAGCAGTGAACTTGTGTCTGCAACTAATGAAAAACTGTTTTTT | CASSELVSATNEKLFF
TRBJ2-2 | - | TRBV19 | few | 15 | TGTGCCAGTAAAGTCCAAGGGAGAGGCACCGGGGAGCTGTTTTTT | CASKVQGRGTGELFF
TRBJ1-1 | - | TRBV6-6 | - | 16 | TGTGCCAGCAGCGTGGGGGGAGGGGTTCCTCACACTGAAGCTTTCTTT | CASSVGGGVPHTEAFF
TRBJ2-1 | TRBD2 | TRBV29-1 | - | 18 | TGCAGCCTCTGGGGGCTAGCGGGGGCATGGGGCTCCTACAATGAGCAGTTCTTC | CSLWGLAGAWGSYNEQFF
TRBJ1-4 | TRBD1 | TRBV19 | - | 16 | TGTGCCAGTAGTCCCGGGACAGGGCAAGTGAACGAAAAACTGTTTTTT | CASSPGTGQVNEKLFF
TRBJ1-6 | - | TRBV28 | - | 15 | TGTGCCAGCAGTTCGAGACGCACCCCGAGTTCACCCCTCCACTTT | CASSSRRTPSSPLHF
TRBJ1-2 | - | TRBV5-1 | - | 13 | TGCGCCAGCACACCAGGGTCCAACTATGGCTACACCTTC | CASTPGSNYGYTF
TRBJ2-7 | TRBD2 | TRBV5-4 | once | 15 | TGTGCCAGCAGTCGGGACTATCAGAGCTCCTACGAGCAGTACTTC | CASSRDYQSSYEQYF
TRBJ2-7 | - | TRBV6-1 | - | 14 | TGTGCCAGCAGTCGAGCAGGGGAAGGTGGAGAGCAGTACTTC | CASSRAGEGGEQYF
TRBJ2-3 | - | TRBV11-2 | - | 15 | TGTGCCAGCAGCTTACTGATCGTGGGCACAGATACGCAGTATTTT | CASSLLIVGTDTQYF
TRBJ2-5 | TRBD1 | TRBV5-1 | - | 15 | TGCGCCAGCAGCTTGTTGGGGACAGGGCAAGAGACCCAGTACTTC | CASSLLGTGQETQYF
TRBJ1-2 | - | TRBV5-1 | - | 14 | TGCGCCAGCAGCTCGGGAATAGTCGGTAATGGCTACACCTTC | CASSSGIVGNGYTF
TRBJ1-2 | - | TRBV30 | - | 13 | TGTGCCTGGAGTGTACCCGGCCCCTTGCACTACACCTTC | CAWSVPGPLHYTF
TRBJ1-4 | TRBD1 | TRBV18 | - | 18 | TGTGCCAGCTCACGAGCGGGACAGGGAGTCCCTACTAATGAAAAACTGTTTTTT | CASSRAGQGVPTNEKLFF
TRBJ1-4 | - | TRBV30 | - | 11 | TGTGCCTGGGGCCTAGGTGAAAAACTGTTTTTT | CAWGLGEKLFF
TRBJ2-7 | - | TRBV14 | - | 15 | TGTGCCAGCAGCCAAGATAGGGAGGATACCTACGAGCAGTACTTC | CASSQDREDTYEQYF
TRBJ2-1 | - | TRBV7-9 | - | 14 | TGTGCCAGCACCCCTGGTGACAACTACAATGAGCAGTTCTTC | CASTPGDNYNEQFF
TRBJ1-2 | TRBD1 | TRBV6-5 | - | 15 | TGTGCCAGCAGTTACAAGGGACAGGGGAATTATGGCTACACCTTC | CASSYKGQGNYGYTF
TRBJ2-5 | TRBD2 | TRBV7-3 | - | 16 | TGTGCCAGCCGGCGGTTTTTAGCGGGAATTCAAGAGACCCAGTACTTC | CASRRFLAGIQETQYF
TRBJ2-5 | - | TRBV7-2 | - | 13 | TGTGCCAGCAGGGGTTCCGCGGGGGAGACCCAGTACTTC | CASRGSAGETQYF
TRBJ1-2 | - | TRBV27 | - | 14 | TGTGCCAGCAGTTTATCGGGGGCTAACTATGGCTACACCTTC | CASSLSGANYGYTF
TRBJ1-6 | - | TRBV16 | once | 15 | TGTGCCAGCAGCCAATCTACTGGGGCACGTTCACCCCTCCACTTT | CASSQSTGARSPLHF
TRBJ1-2 | - | TRBV28 | - | 14 | TGTGCCAGCAGTCCCAATGGGGGGGACTATGGCTACACCTTC | CASSPNGGDYGYTF
TRBJ2-7 | - | TRBV7-9 | - | 13 | TGTGCCAGCAGCTTAGTTCCCGACTACGAGCAGTACTTC | CASSLVPDYEQYF
TRBJ2-7 | - | TRBV6-4 | - | 14 | TGTGCCAGCAGTGGGCAGGGAGTCCCCTACGAGCAGTACTTC | CASSGQGVPYEQYF
TRBJ1-1 | - | TRBV9 | many | 14 | TGTGCCAGCAGCGTGAACGGGGGAGACACTGAAGCTTTCTTT | CASSVNGGDTEAFF
TRBJ1-1 | TRBD1 | TRBV5-1 | - | 17 | TGCGCCAGCAGCTTGGAAGGCAGGAGGGGGCTTTCAGCTGAAGCTTTCTTT | CASSLEGRRGLSAEAFF
TRBJ2-2 | TRBD2 | TRBV9 | once | 15 | TGTGCCAGCAGGGGGCTAGCGGGACACACCGGGGAGCTGTTTTTT | CASRGLAGHTGELFF
TRBJ2-1 | TRBD2 | TRBV19 | - | 16 | TGTGCCAGTGAAGGGCAGCGGGGTAGCTCCTACAATGAGCAGTTCTTC | CASEGQRGSSYNEQFF
TRBJ1-2 | TRBD1 | TRBV27 | once | 14 | TGTGCCAGCAGTTCCACAGGGGGGAGTTATGGCTACACCTTC | CASSSTGGSYGYTF
TRBJ1-4 | - | TRBV5-5 | - | 14 | TGTGCCAGCAGCTTTTCCCAGGGTGCTGAAAAACTGTTTTTT | CASSFSQGAEKLFF
TRBJ1-2 | - | TRBV4-1 | few | 13 | TGCGCCAGCAGCCAAGAGGGTTGGGATGGCTACACCTTC | CASSQEGWDGYTF
TRBJ2-1 | TRBD2 | TRBV19 | - | 16 | TGTGCCAGTAGTCTACCCGGGACTAGCTCCGACAATGAGCAGTTCTTC | CASSLPGTSSDNEQFF